This T cell receptor beta chain was documented in a study of blood T cell repertoires in COVID-19. Study summary: Acute and convalescent COVID-19 specimens originated in the United States, Italy and Spain. Sample material is recorded as cDNA or gDNA derived from T cells, B-cell-depleted T cells, or PBMCs.

Some clones are missing from TCRdb's copy, which holds only in-frame ones; the method was immunoSEQ multiplex PCR. The table includes some 41,000 clones, approximately 85% detected once. This CDR3 spans 12 amino acids. From germline, CDR1 is LNHNV and CDR2 YYDKDF (reference sequence). Trimming took 5 bases from V and 7 from J, leaving 11 bases between them. The sample holds one count of this clone. The sequenced sample was peripheral blood. The rearrangement joins TRBV15 to TRBJ1-1; D is unresolved. The sequence derives from a middle-aged man with active or convalescent COVID-19. The CDR3 spells CATSPGSGEAFF. In DNA form, the CDR3 reads TGTGCCACCAGCCCGGGTTCGGGTGAAGCTTTCTTT.